This TCR beta chain is from a study of blood T cell repertoires in COVID-19. Whole-study context: The cDNA or gDNA used as material had been derived from T cells, B-cell-depleted T cells, or PBMCs.

Authors' analysis steps: From reference gene primer amplification, estimates of nucleated cell counts were derived. Sequencing was performed with immunoSEQ multiplex PCR; in TCRdb, only in-frame clones are kept and a portion is missing. From that table come the V and J calls and clone size; the DNA was used to work out D and trimming. This sample yields 95,000 to 150,000 clones, of which around four fifths are seen a single time; roughly 25% belongs to the top ten. This CDR3 comprises 14 residues. V gave up 3 bases and J gave up 7 bases; unmatched junction bases: 7. Germline V gene lookup returns CDR1 SGHTA and CDR2 FQGNSA.

The receptor was isolated from a human donor in a cohort sampled during active COVID-19. V and J are TRBV7-2 and TRBJ1-1, with 8 bases identical to TRBD1. Sequencing was done on a sample of peripheral blood. The DNA of the CDR3 is TGTGCCAGCAGCTTGGGACAGGACGAATTTGAAGCTTTCTTT. This encodes CASSLGQDEFEAFF.